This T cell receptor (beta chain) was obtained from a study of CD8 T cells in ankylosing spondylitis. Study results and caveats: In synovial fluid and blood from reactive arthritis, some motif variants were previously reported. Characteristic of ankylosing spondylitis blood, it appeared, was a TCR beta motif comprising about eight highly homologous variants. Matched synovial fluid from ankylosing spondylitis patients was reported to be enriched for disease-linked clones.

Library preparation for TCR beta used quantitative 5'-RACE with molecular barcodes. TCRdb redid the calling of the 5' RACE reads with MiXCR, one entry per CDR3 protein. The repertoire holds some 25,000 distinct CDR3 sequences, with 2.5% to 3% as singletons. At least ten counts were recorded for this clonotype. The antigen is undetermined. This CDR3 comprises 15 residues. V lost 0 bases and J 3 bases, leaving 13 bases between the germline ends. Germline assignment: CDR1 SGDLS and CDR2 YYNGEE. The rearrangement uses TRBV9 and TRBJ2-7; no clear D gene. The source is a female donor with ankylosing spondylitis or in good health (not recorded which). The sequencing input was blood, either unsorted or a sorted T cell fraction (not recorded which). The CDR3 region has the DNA TGTGCCAGCAGCGTAGATCCCAAAACCTACTACGAGCAGTACTTC. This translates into CASSVDPKTYYEQYF.